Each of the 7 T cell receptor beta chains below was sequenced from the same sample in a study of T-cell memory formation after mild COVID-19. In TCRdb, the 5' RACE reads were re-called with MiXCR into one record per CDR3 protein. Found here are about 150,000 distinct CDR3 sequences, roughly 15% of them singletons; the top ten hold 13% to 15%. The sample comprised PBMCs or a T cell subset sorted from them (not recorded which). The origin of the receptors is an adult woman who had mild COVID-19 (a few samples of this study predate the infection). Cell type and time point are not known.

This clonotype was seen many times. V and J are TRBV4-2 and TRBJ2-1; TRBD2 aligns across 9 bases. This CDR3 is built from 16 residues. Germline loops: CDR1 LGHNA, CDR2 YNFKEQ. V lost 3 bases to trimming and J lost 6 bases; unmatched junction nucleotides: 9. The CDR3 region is CASSQASGGPLNEQFF. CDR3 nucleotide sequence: TGTGCCAGCAGCCAGGCAAGCGGGGGGCCTCTCAATGAGCAGTTCTTC.

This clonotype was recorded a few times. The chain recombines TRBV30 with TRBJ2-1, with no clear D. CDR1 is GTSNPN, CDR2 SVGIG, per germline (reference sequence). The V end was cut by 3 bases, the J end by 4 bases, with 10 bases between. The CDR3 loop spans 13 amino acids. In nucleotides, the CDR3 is TGTGCCTGGAGCGCCATCGATTACAATGAGCAGTTCTTC. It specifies CAWSAIDYNEQFF.

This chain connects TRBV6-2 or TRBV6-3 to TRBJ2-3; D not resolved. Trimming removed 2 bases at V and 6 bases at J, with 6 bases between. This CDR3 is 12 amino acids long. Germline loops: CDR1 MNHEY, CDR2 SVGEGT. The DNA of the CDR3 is TGTGCCAGCAGTTACGATGGTGATACGCAGTATTTT. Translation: CASSYDGDTQYF.

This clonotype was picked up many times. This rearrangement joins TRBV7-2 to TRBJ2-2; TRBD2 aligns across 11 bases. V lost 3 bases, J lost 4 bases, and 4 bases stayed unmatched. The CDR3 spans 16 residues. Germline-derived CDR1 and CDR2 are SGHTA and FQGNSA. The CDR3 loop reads CASSFSGGAITGELFF. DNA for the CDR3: TGTGCCAGCAGCTTTAGCGGGGGGGCTATCACCGGGGAGCTGTTTTTT.

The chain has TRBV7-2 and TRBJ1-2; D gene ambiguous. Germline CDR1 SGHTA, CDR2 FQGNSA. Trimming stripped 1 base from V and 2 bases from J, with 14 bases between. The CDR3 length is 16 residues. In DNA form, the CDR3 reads TGTGCCAGCAGCTTAGGCCCCGGGCCCGGGAACTATGGCTACACCTTC. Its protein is CASSLGPGPGNYGYTF. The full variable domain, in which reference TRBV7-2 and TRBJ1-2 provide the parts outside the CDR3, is GAGVSQSPSNKVTEKGKDVELRCDPISGHTALYWYRQSLGQGLEFLIYFQGNSAPDKSGLPSDRFSAERTGGSVSTLTIQRTQQEDSAVYLCASSLGPGPGNYGYTFGSGTRLTVV.

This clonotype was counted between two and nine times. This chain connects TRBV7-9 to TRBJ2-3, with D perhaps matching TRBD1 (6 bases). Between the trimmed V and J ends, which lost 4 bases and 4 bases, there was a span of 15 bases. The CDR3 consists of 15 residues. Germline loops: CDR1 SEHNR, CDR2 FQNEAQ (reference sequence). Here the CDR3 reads CASSSETGGADTQYF. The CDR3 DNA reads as TGTGCCAGCAGCTCCGAGACAGGAGGCGCAGATACGCAGTATTTT.

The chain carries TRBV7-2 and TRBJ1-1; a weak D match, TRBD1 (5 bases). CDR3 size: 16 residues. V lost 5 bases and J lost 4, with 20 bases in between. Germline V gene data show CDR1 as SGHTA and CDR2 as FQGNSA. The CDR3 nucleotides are TGTGCCAGCAGCAGGGGTGGTAACGGAGCATTCACTGAAGCTTTCTTT. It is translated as CASSRGGNGAFTEAFF.